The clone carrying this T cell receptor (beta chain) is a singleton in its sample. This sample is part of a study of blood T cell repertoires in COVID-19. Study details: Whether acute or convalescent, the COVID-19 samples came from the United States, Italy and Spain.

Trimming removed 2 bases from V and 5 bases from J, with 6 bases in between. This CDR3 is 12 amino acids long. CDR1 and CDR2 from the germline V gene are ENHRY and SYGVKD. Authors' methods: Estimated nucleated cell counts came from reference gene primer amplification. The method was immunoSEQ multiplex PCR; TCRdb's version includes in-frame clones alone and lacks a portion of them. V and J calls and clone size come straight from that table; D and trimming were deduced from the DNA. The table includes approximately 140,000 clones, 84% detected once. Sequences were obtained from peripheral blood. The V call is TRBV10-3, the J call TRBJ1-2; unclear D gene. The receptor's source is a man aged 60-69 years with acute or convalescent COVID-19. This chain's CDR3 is CAISEVEYGYTF. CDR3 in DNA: TGTGCCATCAGTGAGGTGGAGTATGGCTACACCTTC.